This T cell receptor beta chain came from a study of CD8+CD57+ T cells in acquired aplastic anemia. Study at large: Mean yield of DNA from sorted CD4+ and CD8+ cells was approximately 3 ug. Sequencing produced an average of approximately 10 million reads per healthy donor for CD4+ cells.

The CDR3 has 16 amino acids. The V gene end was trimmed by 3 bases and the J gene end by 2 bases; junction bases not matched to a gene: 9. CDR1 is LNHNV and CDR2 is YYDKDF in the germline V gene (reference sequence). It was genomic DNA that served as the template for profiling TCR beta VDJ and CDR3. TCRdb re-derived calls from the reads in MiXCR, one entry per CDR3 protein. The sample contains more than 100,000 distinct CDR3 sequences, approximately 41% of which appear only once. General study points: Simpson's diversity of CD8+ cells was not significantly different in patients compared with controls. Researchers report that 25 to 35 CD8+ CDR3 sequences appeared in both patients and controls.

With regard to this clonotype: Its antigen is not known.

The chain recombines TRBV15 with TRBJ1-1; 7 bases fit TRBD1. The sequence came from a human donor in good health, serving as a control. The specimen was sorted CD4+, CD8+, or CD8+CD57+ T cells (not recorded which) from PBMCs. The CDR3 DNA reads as TGTGCCACCAGCAGCCCGCCCGGGACAGTTAACACTGAAGCTTTCTTT. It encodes CATSSPPGTVNTEAFF.